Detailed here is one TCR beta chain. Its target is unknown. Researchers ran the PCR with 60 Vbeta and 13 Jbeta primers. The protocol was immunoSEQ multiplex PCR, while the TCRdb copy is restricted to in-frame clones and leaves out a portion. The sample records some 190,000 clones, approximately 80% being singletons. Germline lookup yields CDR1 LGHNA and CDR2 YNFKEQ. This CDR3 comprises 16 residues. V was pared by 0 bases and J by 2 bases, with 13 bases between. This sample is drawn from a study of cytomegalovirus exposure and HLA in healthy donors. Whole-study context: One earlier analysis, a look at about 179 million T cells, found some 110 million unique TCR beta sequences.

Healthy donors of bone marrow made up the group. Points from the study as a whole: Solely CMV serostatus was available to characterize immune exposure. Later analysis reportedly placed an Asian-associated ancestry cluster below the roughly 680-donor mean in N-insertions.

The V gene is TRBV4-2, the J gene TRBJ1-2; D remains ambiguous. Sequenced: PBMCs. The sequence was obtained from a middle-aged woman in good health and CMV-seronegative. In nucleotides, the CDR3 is TGTGCCAGCAGCCAAGAGGCCAGGTTCTTCAACTATGGCTACACCTTC. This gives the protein CASSQEARFFNYGYTF.